This TCR beta chain was retrieved from a study of blood T cells in healthy people across ages. This clonotype was observed a handful of times. Its antigen is not identified. Overall study findings and caveats: Nothing was known about donor CMV status, and this possibly confounded expanded clonotype changes. Donors of long life had a larger count of naive CD4+ cells and greater diversity than aged donors.

Per germline, CDR1 SGHRS and CDR2 YFSETQ. This CDR3 spans 15 amino acids. With 4 bases removed from V and 3 bases from J, the gap between germline ends came to 17 bases. Primers used in a second PCR of roughly 6 to 12 cycles were a sample-barcoded 5' primer and a J-beta primer mix. TCRdb reprocessed the 5' RACE reads with MiXCR, giving one entry per CDR3 protein. The sample records around 900,000 distinct CDR3 sequences, about 53% being singletons. The TCR was taken from a woman aged 55-69 years in good health. The sequenced sample consisted of blood. This chain joins TRBV5-1 and TRBJ2-7, with a possible D match to TRBD2 (6 bases). The CDR3 spells CASSPGSSDYYEQYF. CDR3 DNA sequence: TGCGCCAGCAGCCCGGGGAGTTCGGACTACTACGAGCAGTACTTC.